This T cell receptor beta chain appears in the sequencing data of a study of OX40 agonist ivuxolimab in advanced cancers. Study details: The dose-escalation group included hepatocellular carcinoma, melanoma, renal cell carcinoma and head and neck cancer. Eligibility admitted prior anti-PD-1, anti-PD-L1 or anti-CTLA-4 therapy; around 41% had some.

V was clipped by 3 bases and J by 0 bases; unmatched bases: 5. The CDR3 length is 15 residues. The germline V gene has CDR1 SGHTS and CDR2 YDEGEE. The table lists this clone with a count of one. Its antigen is unidentified. Overall study results and limits: At 0.1 to 3.0 mg/kg, CD4+ and CD8+ blood T cells expanded clonally by week 6.

TCRdb's copy holds only in-frame clones and misses some; the assay was immunoSEQ multiplex PCR. Seen here are roughly 81,000 clones, roughly 94% observed once, and the top ten hold 11%. The chain joins TRBV5-8 to TRBJ2-5, with TRBD1 matching over 7 bases. The specimen was CD4+ or CD8+ T cells sorted from blood, collected in a trial of the OX40 agonist ivuxolimab. This clonotype was obtained from an adult with an advanced solid tumor such as melanoma, head and neck, liver or kidney cancer. CDR3 DNA sequence: TGTGCCAGCAGCTCTGGGACAGTCCACCAAGAGACCCAGTACTTC. Its translation: CASSSGTVHQETQYF.